This T cell receptor beta chain was found in a study of T-cell memory formation after mild COVID-19. Study as a whole: Largely donor-specific sequence clusters came from a couple of donors.

Study outcomes and limitations: CD8+ contracting clones occupied EMRA, while CD4+ ones occupied mainly CM and EM.

After 5'RACE with constant-segment primers, TCR alpha and TCR beta cDNA libraries carrying sample barcodes and UMIs were obtained. Each CDR3 protein gets one entry after TCRdb re-called the 5' RACE reads with MiXCR. The sample has hundreds of thousands of distinct CDR3 sequences, around an eighth seen once. Details on this clonotype: What it binds is not known.

The sequenced sample consisted of PBMCs or a T cell subset sorted from them (not recorded which). The origin of this receptor is a man between 18 and 29 years old who had mild COVID-19 (a few samples of this study predate the infection). Cell type and time point are not known.

The CDR3 DNA reads TGTGCCAGCAGCTTACTTCATTTTCGGGTGCGCAATCAGCCCCAGCATTTT. It encodes CASSLLHFRVRNQPQHF. The chain links TRBV11-1 to TRBJ1-5; D gene uncertain. V shed 2 bases and J shed 2 bases, with 16 bases lying between them. The CDR3 runs to 17 residues. Germline assignment: CDR1 SGHAT and CDR2 FQDESV (reference sequence).